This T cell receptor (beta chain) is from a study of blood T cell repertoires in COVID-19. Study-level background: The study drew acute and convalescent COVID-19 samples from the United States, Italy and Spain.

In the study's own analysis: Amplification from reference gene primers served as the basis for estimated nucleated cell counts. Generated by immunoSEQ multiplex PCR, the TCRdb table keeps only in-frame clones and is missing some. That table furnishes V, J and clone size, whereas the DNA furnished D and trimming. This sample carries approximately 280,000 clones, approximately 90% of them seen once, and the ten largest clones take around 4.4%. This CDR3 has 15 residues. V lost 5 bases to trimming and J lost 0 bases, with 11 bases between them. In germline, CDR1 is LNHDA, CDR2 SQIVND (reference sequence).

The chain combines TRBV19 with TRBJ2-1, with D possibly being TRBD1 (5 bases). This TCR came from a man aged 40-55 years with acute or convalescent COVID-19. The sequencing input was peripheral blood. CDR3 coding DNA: TGTGCCAGTAGTCCGACAGCGAGCTCCTACAATGAGCAGTTCTTC. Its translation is CASSPTASSYNEQFF.